A single T cell receptor (beta chain) is shown here with its context. This record comes from a study of blood T cell repertoires in COVID-19. The data were produced by immunoSEQ multiplex PCR, yet TCRdb's version contains in-frame clones alone and is incomplete. The sample includes about 160,000 clones, approximately 83% of them seen just once. Germline loops: CDR1 MGHRA, CDR2 YSYEKL. Trimming took 4 bases from V and 2 from J, leaving 14 bases between them. This CDR3 is built from 15 residues. This TCR was sampled from a woman aged 80 or older with active or convalescent COVID-19. The J gene is TRBJ1-1, the V gene TRBV4-1, with a weak D call TRBD1 (5 bases). The material sequenced was peripheral blood. In nucleotides, the CDR3 is TGCGCCAGCAGCCTTACGGACACCTCAAACACTGAAGCTTTCTTT. This sequence encodes CASSLTDTSNTEAFF.